These T cell receptor beta chains were read from a single sample in a study of shared clonotypes between healthy human individuals. Repertoires were generated with immunoSEQ multiplex PCR, while TCRdb's copy carries only in-frame clones and drops some. The data hold around 600,000 clones, with 90% to 95% observed a single time. The sample taken for sequencing was naive CD8+ T cells sorted from blood. Every receptor here comes from a woman aged 25 to 39 in good health. The CDR3 runs from the conserved cysteine through the conserved F or W. The D gene is left open where the match is weak. Clone size appears in some rows only: once, few, many, or a class for an expanded clone.

V gene: TRBV13
J gene: TRBJ2-3
clone size: NA
D gene: NA
CDR3 DNA: TGTGCCAGCACAGAGGGACAAGTCGGGGATACGCAGTATTTT
CDR3 protein: CASTEGQVGDTQYF

V gene: TRBV4-1
J gene: TRBJ1-1
clone size: NA
D gene: NA
CDR3 DNA: TGCGCCAGCAGCCAAACGTTGTCGGGTCTTGTTTTCTTT
CDR3 protein: CASSQTLSGLVFF

V gene: TRBV6-5
J gene: TRBJ2-7
clone size: NA
D gene: NA
CDR3 DNA: TGTGCCAGCAGACCGGGGACTCCGTACGAGCAGTACTTC
CDR3 protein: CASRPGTPYEQYF

V gene: TRBV7-6
J gene: TRBJ2-7
clone size: few
D gene: NA
CDR3 DNA: TGTGCCAGCAGCCCGAACTCAGGGTTCTACGAGCAGTACTTC
CDR3 protein: CASSPNSGFYEQYF

V gene: TRBV13
J gene: TRBJ2-7
clone size: NA
D gene: NA
CDR3 DNA: TGTGCCAGCAGCGCAGGATACTACGAGCAGTACTTC
CDR3 protein: CASSAGYYEQYF

V gene: TRBV27
J gene: TRBJ1-2
clone size: NA
D gene: TRBD1
CDR3 DNA: TGTGCCAGCAGCCAGACAGGGTCACACTATGGCTACACCTTC
CDR3 protein: CASSQTGSHYGYTF

V gene: TRBV5-1
J gene: TRBJ1-2
clone size: NA
D gene: TRBD1
CDR3 DNA: TGCGCCAGCAGCCAAGGACAGGGGGGGATCGATGGCTACACCTTC
CDR3 protein: CASSQGQGGIDGYTF

V gene: TRBV28
J gene: TRBJ2-7
clone size: once
D gene: TRBD1
CDR3 DNA: TGTGCCAGCAGTTTAGCTATAAGGACAGGGCGCTACGAGCAGTACTTC
CDR3 protein: CASSLAIRTGRYEQYF

V gene: TRBV2
J gene: TRBJ2-2
clone size: NA
D gene: TRBD2
CDR3 DNA: TGTGCCAGCACCCGAGGGTCCAGCGGGATGGGGATGCACGGGGAGCTGTTTTTT
CDR3 protein: CASTRGSSGMGMHGELFF

V gene: TRBV6-6
J gene: TRBJ1-1
clone size: NA
D gene: NA
CDR3 DNA: TGTGCCAGCACTGCTGGCTGGGAGACTGAAGCTTTCTTT
CDR3 protein: CASTAGWETEAFF

V gene: TRBV28
J gene: TRBJ1-5
clone size: NA
D gene: NA
CDR3 DNA: TGTGCCAGCAGGGACACCAGCAATCAGCCCCAGCATTTT
CDR3 protein: CASRDTSNQPQHF

V gene: TRBV19
J gene: TRBJ2-7
clone size: NA
D gene: NA
CDR3 DNA: TGTGCCAGTAGTGCCGGGCTGACCTACGAGCAGTACTTC
CDR3 protein: CASSAGLTYEQYF

V gene: TRBV30
J gene: TRBJ2-2
clone size: NA
D gene: TRBD2
CDR3 DNA: TGTGCCTGGGATGGACTAGCCCCCGGGGAGCTGTTTTTT
CDR3 protein: CAWDGLAPGELFF

V gene: TRBV15
J gene: TRBJ2-1
clone size: NA
D gene: NA
CDR3 DNA: TGTGCCACCAGCGGGAGCGGGAATGAGCAGTTCTTC
CDR3 protein: CATSGSGNEQFF

V gene: TRBV7-9
J gene: TRBJ2-7
clone size: once
D gene: NA
CDR3 DNA: TGTGCCAGCAGCGATGATTACGAGCAGTACTTC
CDR3 protein: CASSDDYEQYF

V gene: TRBV19
J gene: TRBJ1-5
clone size: NA
D gene: NA
CDR3 DNA: TGTGCCAGTACTTACCCGGGGCAGCCCCAGCATTTT
CDR3 protein: CASTYPGQPQHF

V gene: TRBV10-1
J gene: TRBJ2-3
clone size: NA
D gene: NA
CDR3 DNA: TGCGCCAGCAGTGAAGGCTTTCCAGATACGCAGTATTTT
CDR3 protein: CASSEGFPDTQYF

V gene: TRBV11-2
J gene: TRBJ2-1
clone size: NA
D gene: NA
CDR3 DNA: TGTGCCAGCAGCTTCGGTAGGGTGACTAATGAGCAGTTCTTC
CDR3 protein: CASSFGRVTNEQFF

V gene: TRBV5-4
J gene: TRBJ2-1
clone size: NA
D gene: NA
CDR3 DNA: TGTGCCAGCAGCCTCCTTAATGAGCAGTTCTTC
CDR3 protein: CASSLLNEQFF

V gene: TRBV9
J gene: TRBJ2-2
clone size: NA
D gene: NA
CDR3 DNA: TGTGCCAGCAGCCGCGCGACCGGGGAGCTGTTTTTT
CDR3 protein: CASSRATGELFF

V gene: TRBV13
J gene: TRBJ2-7
clone size: NA
D gene: NA
CDR3 DNA: TGTGCCAGCAGCGATGGAACACGCACCGAGCAGTACTTC
CDR3 protein: CASSDGTRTEQYF

V gene: TRBV9
J gene: TRBJ2-7
clone size: NA
D gene: NA
CDR3 DNA: TGTGCCAGCAGCGATGGGCCCACCTACGAGCAGTACTTC
CDR3 protein: CASSDGPTYEQYF

V gene: TRBV29-1
J gene: TRBJ2-7
clone size: NA
D gene: TRBD1
CDR3 DNA: TGCAGCGTGCAAGGACAGGGGAATAGTCAGTACTTC
CDR3 protein: CSVQGQGNSQYF

V gene: TRBV28
J gene: TRBJ1-2
clone size: NA
D gene: NA
CDR3 DNA: TGTGCCAGCAGTCGGTCTAACTATGGCTACACCTTC
CDR3 protein: CASSRSNYGYTF

V gene: TRBV10-2
J gene: TRBJ2-7
clone size: NA
D gene: NA
CDR3 DNA: TGCGCCAGCAGTCAAGGACGGAACTCCTACGAGCAGTACTTC
CDR3 protein: CASSQGRNSYEQYF

V gene: TRBV27
J gene: TRBJ1-1
clone size: NA
D gene: TRBD1
CDR3 DNA: TGTGCCAGCAGTCCACAGGGGGCAGGGACTGAAGCTTTCTTT
CDR3 protein: CASSPQGAGTEAFF

V gene: TRBV7-8
J gene: TRBJ2-3
clone size: NA
D gene: TRBD2
CDR3 DNA: TGTGCCAGCAGCTTAGTGCTAGCGGGAGGAACAGATACGCAGTATTTT
CDR3 protein: CASSLVLAGGTDTQYF

V gene: TRBV5-1
J gene: TRBJ2-1
clone size: NA
D gene: NA
CDR3 DNA: TGCGCCAGCAGCTTGTGGGGGTCCAATGAGCAGTTCTTC
CDR3 protein: CASSLWGSNEQFF

V gene: TRBV29-1
J gene: TRBJ1-4
clone size: NA
D gene: TRBD1
CDR3 DNA: TGCAGCGTGCGTCACAGGGGACCTAATGAAAAACTGTTTTTT
CDR3 protein: CSVRHRGPNEKLFF

V gene: TRBV7-9
J gene: TRBJ1-1
clone size: NA
D gene: NA
CDR3 DNA: TGTGCCAGCAGCTTAGGTCCCCTAGCTACTGAAGCTTTCTTT
CDR3 protein: CASSLGPLATEAFF

V gene: TRBV27
J gene: TRBJ2-2
clone size: NA
D gene: NA
CDR3 DNA: TGTGCCAGCAGTTTTTTGGAGGGGGAGCTGTTTTTT
CDR3 protein: CASSFLEGELFF

V gene: TRBV6-4
J gene: TRBJ1-1
clone size: NA
D gene: NA
CDR3 DNA: TGTGCCAGCAGTGACTCCGGAGGCACTGAAGCTTTCTTT
CDR3 protein: CASSDSGGTEAFF

V gene: TRBV28
J gene: TRBJ2-1
clone size: NA
D gene: NA
CDR3 DNA: TGTGCCAGCAGTTTTTGGGACGTGACTAGTAACAATGAGCAGTTCTTC
CDR3 protein: CASSFWDVTSNNEQFF

V gene: TRBV6-5
J gene: TRBJ1-5
clone size: NA
D gene: TRBD1
CDR3 DNA: TGTGCCAGCAGTGAGACAGGGGGGAGTCAGCCCCAGCATTTT
CDR3 protein: CASSETGGSQPQHF